This is a list of T cell receptor beta chains from one sample in a study of PD-L1 blockade in urothelial cancer. The assay was immunoSEQ multiplex PCR, and TCRdb's table has in-frame clones only and misses some. This repertoire shows tens of thousands of clones, 84% found once; its top ten account for 2.5% to 3.5%. This specimen was PBMCs, taken around atezolizumab (anti-PD-L1) treatment. These receptors originate from a man between 70 and 80 years old with urothelial cancer. Each CDR3 is given with its conserved first and last residue. A D gene is named only where the DNA matches it firmly. Size is stated for part of the rows, as once, few or many counts, or as a class when the clone is expanded.

TRBD1,once,TRBJ1-5,TRBV28,15,CASSLRGNSNQPQHF,TGTGCCAGCAGTCTCAGGGGGAATAGCAATCAGCCCCAGCATTTT
TRBD2,NA,TRBJ2-3,TRBV6-4,15,CASRLAGAGTDTQYF,TGTGCCAGCAGGCTAGCGGGAGCCGGCACAGATACGCAGTATTTT
NA,once,TRBJ2-6,TRBV6-5,15,CASSNPYAGANVLTF,TGTGCCAGCAGTAACCCCTACGCCGGGGCCAACGTCCTGACTTTC
TRBD1,NA,TRBJ2-3,TRBV2,15,CASSRQGRDTDTQYF,TGTGCCAGCAGTAGACAGGGTCGGGACACAGATACGCAGTATTTT
TRBD2,NA,TRBJ2-1,TRBV7-8,17,CASSLAGTSGGSDEQFF,TGTGCCAGCAGCTTAGCTGGGACTAGCGGGGGGAGTGATGAGCAGTTCTTC
NA,NA,TRBJ1-6,TRBV4-3,14,CASSRGGNNSPLHF,TGCGCCAGCAGTCGAGGGGGAAACAATTCACCCCTCCACTTT
NA,once,TRBJ2-2,TRBV5-8,14,CASSFDKNTGELFF,TGTGCCAGCAGCTTCGACAAGAACACCGGGGAGCTGTTTTTT
TRBD1,NA,TRBJ1-1,TRBV27,15,CASSIRTGGTTEAFF,TGTGCCAGCAGTATACGGACAGGGGGCACCACTGAAGCTTTCTTT
TRBD2,NA,TRBJ2-5,TRBV19,15,CASSIGLAGQETQYF,TGTGCCAGTAGTATAGGACTAGCGGGTCAAGAGACCCAGTACTTC
NA,NA,TRBJ1-1,TRBV10-3,13,CAISESSITEAFF,TGTGCCATCAGTGAGAGTTCTATCACTGAAGCTTTCTTT
TRBD1,once,TRBJ1-2,TRBV14,14,CASSRDRGDYGYTF,TGTGCCAGCAGCCGGGACAGGGGCGACTATGGCTACACCTTC
NA,NA,TRBJ1-4,TRBV30,13,CAWKTAPYEKLFF,TGTGCCTGGAAGACTGCCCCCTATGAAAAACTGTTTTTT
NA,NA,TRBJ2-2,TRBV18,17,CASSPFRQGSNTGELFF,TGTGCCAGCTCACCATTCCGGCAGGGGTCGAACACCGGGGAGCTGTTTTTT
NA,NA,TRBJ2-5,TRBV27,14,CASSLSTGRETQYF,TGTGCCAGCAGTTTATCGACAGGAAGGGAGACCCAGTACTTC
TRBD1,once,TRBJ2-5,TRBV18,15,CASSPTDRGPETQYF,TGTGCCAGCTCACCTACGGACAGGGGGCCGGAGACCCAGTACTTC
TRBD2,NA,TRBJ2-7,TRBV7-9,15,CASSLEAGASYEQYF,TGTGCCAGCAGCTTAGAGGCGGGAGCCTCCTACGAGCAGTACTTC
TRBD2,NA,TRBJ2-1,TRBV5-1,16,CASSLGLAGDGNEQFF,TGCGCCAGCAGCTTGGGACTAGCGGGAGATGGCAATGAGCAGTTCTTC
NA,NA,TRBJ2-7,TRBV4-3,13,CASSQAQTYEQYF,TGCGCCAGCAGCCAAGCACAGACCTACGAGCAGTACTTC
TRBD2,NA,TRBJ2-7,TRBV5-1,16,CASSLALTSGTYEQYF,TGCGCCAGCAGCTTGGCCTTGACTAGCGGCACCTACGAGCAGTACTTC
NA,NA,TRBJ1-1,TRBV5-1,15,CASSLAPGGDAEAFF,TGCGCCAGCAGCTTGGCCCCAGGAGGCGACGCTGAAGCTTTCTTT
NA,NA,TRBJ1-4,TRBV9,15,CASSGGGGMNEKLFF,TGTGCCAGCAGCGGTGGCGGGGGCATGAATGAAAAACTGTTTTTT
NA,NA,TRBJ1-1,TRBV29-1,13,CSVGGGGNTEAFF,TGCAGCGTTGGAGGGGGGGGGAACACTGAAGCTTTCTTT